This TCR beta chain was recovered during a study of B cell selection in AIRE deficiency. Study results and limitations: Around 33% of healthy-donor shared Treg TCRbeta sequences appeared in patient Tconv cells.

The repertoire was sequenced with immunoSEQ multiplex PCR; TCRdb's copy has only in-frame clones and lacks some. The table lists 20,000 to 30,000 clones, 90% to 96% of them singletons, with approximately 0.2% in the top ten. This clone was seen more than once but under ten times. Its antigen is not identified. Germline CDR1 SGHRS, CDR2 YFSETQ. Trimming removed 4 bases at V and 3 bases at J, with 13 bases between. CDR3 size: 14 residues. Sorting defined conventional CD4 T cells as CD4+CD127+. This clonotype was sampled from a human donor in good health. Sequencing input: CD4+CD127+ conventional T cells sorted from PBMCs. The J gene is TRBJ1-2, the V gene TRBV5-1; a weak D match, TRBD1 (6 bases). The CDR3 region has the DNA TGCGCCAGCAGCCCAAGGGGGGTAGACTATGGCTACACCTTC. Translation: CASSPRGVDYGYTF.